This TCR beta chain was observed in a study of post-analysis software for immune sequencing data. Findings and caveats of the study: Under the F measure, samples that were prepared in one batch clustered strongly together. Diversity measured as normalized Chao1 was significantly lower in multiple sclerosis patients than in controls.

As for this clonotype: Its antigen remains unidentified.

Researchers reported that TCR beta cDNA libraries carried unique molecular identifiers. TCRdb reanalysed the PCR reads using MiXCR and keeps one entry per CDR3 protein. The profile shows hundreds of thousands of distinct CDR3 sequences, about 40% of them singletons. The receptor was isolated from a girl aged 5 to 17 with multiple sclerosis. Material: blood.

The CDR3 loop is CASSLLGDTEAFF. Written as DNA, the CDR3 is TGTGCCAGCAGTTTACTGGGTGATACTGAAGCTTTCTTT. The chain combines TRBV6-6 with TRBJ1-1; D gene uncertain. This CDR3 has 13 amino acids. V was trimmed by 4 bases and J by 5 bases, leaving 11 bases between them. Germline values: CDR1 MNHNY, CDR2 SVGAGI (reference sequence).